The subject of this entry is one TCR beta chain. The data stem from a study of blood T cell repertoires in COVID-19. Measured with immunoSEQ multiplex PCR; TCRdb has only the in-frame clones, and not every one. The sample holds about 210,000 clones, under 90% seen once. The germline V gene encodes CDR1 SGHRS and CDR2 YFSETQ. Losses at the gene ends were 0 bases for V and 7 bases for J; bases not matched to a gene: 4. The CDR3 is 15 residues long. The genes are TRBV5-1 and TRBJ2-1; 10 bases match TRBD2. The clonotype was recovered from a woman aged 45-59 years with acute COVID-19. Source material: PBMCs or T cells enriched from blood (not recorded which). The CDR3 region is CASSLGPSGSNEQFF. In DNA form, the CDR3 reads TGCGCCAGCAGCTTGGGCCCTAGCGGGAGTAATGAGCAGTTCTTC.